Below are 28 T cell receptor beta chains sequenced from a single sample in a study of sequential checkpoint blockade in melanoma (dated by TCRdb to about 2019). The method was the immunoSEQ multiplex PCR assay. This immuneACCESS table, as held by TCRdb, lists in-frame sequences with V and J called but not all clones. Of the missing ones, under half trace to an unresolved V gene in checked studies; the others have no known cause. A total of fewer than 15,000 clones appear in this sample, approximately 63% of them only once. Around a quarter of the sample is taken by the ten largest. The sample's treatment or condition label, decoded: randomized to nivolumab then ipilimumab (arm A) or the reverse (arm B). Sequencing was performed on CD8+ T cells sorted from blood (inferred from file names), taken from a patient given nivolumab and ipilimumab in sequence. All receptors derive from a human donor with melanoma.

This clone is categorized as medium-sized. This rearrangement joins TRBV14 to TRBJ1-1; possible D gene TRBD1, 5 bases. CDR1 SGHDN and CDR2 FVKESK come from the germline V gene. The V and J ends lost 3 bases and 1 base respectively, with 6 bases between them. This CDR3 region has 13 residues. CDR3 in DNA: TGTGCCAGCAGCCAGACAGAGAACACTGAAGCTTTCTTT. Translation: CASSQTENTEAFF.

This clone was observed a few times. This chain connects TRBV11-2 to TRBJ1-2; 7 nucleotides match TRBD1. With 5 bases clipped from V and 1 base from J, the junction kept 10 bases outside the gene matches. CDR1 SGHAT and CDR2 FQNNGV come from the germline V gene. The CDR3 has 16 amino acids. CDR3 coding DNA: TGTGCCAGCAGCCCCGGGACAGCTTTTTTTAACTATGGCTACACCTTC. Amino acids: CASSPGTAFFNYGYTF.

The CDR3, as DNA: TGTGCCATCAGTGAAGTGGGGCAACAAGAGACCCAGTACTTC. This encodes CAISEVGQQETQYF. The chain employs TRBV10-3 and TRBJ2-5, with D maybe TRBD1 (5 bases). The CDR3 consists of 14 residues. From germline, CDR1 is ENHRY and CDR2 SYGVKD. With 3 bases removed from V and 2 bases from J, the gap between germline ends came to 10 bases.

The chain uses TRBV19 and TRBJ1-2; 8 bases align to TRBD1. The CDR3 has 14 residues. Germline V gives CDR1 LNHDA, CDR2 SQIVND (reference sequence). V was pared by 7 bases and J by 2 bases, with 6 bases of the junction left unmatched. The CDR3 DNA reads as TGTGCCAGTACCGAGGACAGGGTCAACTATGGCTACACCTTC. Residues: CASTEDRVNYGYTF.

This chain joins TRBV9 and TRBJ2-7; TRBD2 agrees at 7 bases. V lost 5 bases, J lost 4 bases, and 15 bases stayed unmatched. CDR3 size: 16 residues. Germline values: CDR1 SGDLS, CDR2 YYNGEE. This CDR3 reads CASSEGGAGVVYEQYF. CDR3 bases: TGTGCCAGCAGTGAAGGTGGGGCGGGAGTGGTATACGAGCAGTACTTC.

The chain combines TRBV13 with TRBJ2-1; a possible D gene is TRBD2 (6 bases). This CDR3 has 13 amino acids. CDR1 is PRHDT and CDR2 is FYEKMQ in the germline V gene (reference sequence). V was cut by 3 bases and J by 15 bases, with 18 bases left in between. Here the CDR3 reads CASSFGTPGYRFF. CDR3 nucleotide sequence: TGTGCCAGCAGCTTCGGGACTCCCGGTTACCGGTTCTTC.

This clone is large within its sample. The chain couples TRBV14 to TRBJ2-7; D not resolved. The germline gives CDR1 SGHDN, CDR2 FVKESK. The CDR3 covers 14 residues. V gave up 4 bases and J gave up 2 bases, with 12 bases separating them. In DNA form, the CDR3 reads TGTGCCAGCAGCCGCAGAGGCAGAACCTACGAGCAGTACTTC. It translates to CASSRRGRTYEQYF.

V and J are TRBV6-1 and TRBJ2-1; the match to TRBD1 covers 8 bases. The CDR3 covers 15 residues. The ends lost 3 bases at V and 4 bases at J; junction bases unmatched: 5. Looked up from germline, CDR1 is MNHNS and CDR2 is SASEGT. The CDR3 sequence: CASSETGVIYNEQFF. The CDR3 DNA follows: TGTGCCAGCAGTGAGACAGGGGTGATTTACAATGAGCAGTTCTTC.

V is TRBV2 and J is TRBJ2-7, with 7 bases aligning to TRBD2. The CDR3 sequence is 15 residues long. The germline gives CDR1 SNHLY, CDR2 FYNNEI. V was clipped by 1 base and J by 3 bases; unmatched bases: 6. CDR3 in amino acids: CASSEGGGSFYEQYF. The CDR3 coding sequence is TGTGCCAGCAGTGAAGGGGGCGGGAGCTTCTACGAGCAGTACTTC.

The V gene is TRBV2, the J gene TRBJ1-2; 8 bases are shared with TRBD1. CDR3 length: 16 residues. The V and J ends lost 5 bases and 0 bases, in that order; junction bases with no gene match: 8. CDR1 and CDR2 from the germline V gene are SNHLY and FYNNEI. CDR3 bases: TGTGCCAGCAGTCTCCTCCGGGACAGGCCTAACTATGGCTACACCTTC. This encodes CASSLLRDRPNYGYTF.

The genes are TRBV11-2 and TRBJ2-5; 10 nucleotides align to TRBD2. CDR1 SGHAT and CDR2 FQNNGV come from the germline V gene. The CDR3 spans 15 residues. Unmatched junction bases numbered 3, after V lost 5 bases and J lost 0 bases. The CDR3 coding sequence is TGTGCCAGCAGCCGTAGCGGGGGGCACCAAGAGACCCAGTACTTC. As protein: CASSRSGGHQETQYF.

The genes are TRBV19 and TRBJ2-1; D gene unclear. The CDR3 runs to 16 residues. The ends were cut back, 4 bases at V and 0 bases at J, with 13 bases in the middle. Looked up from germline, CDR1 is LNHDA and CDR2 is SQIVND (reference sequence). The CDR3 region is CASSTYPKSSYNEQFF. In DNA, the CDR3 is TGTGCCAGTAGTACCTATCCTAAAAGCTCCTACAATGAGCAGTTCTTC.

The rearrangement links TRBV6-1 to TRBJ2-1, with TRBD1 matching 8 bases. J was trimmed by 5 bases and V by 7 bases; bases with no gene match: 1. The germline V gene encodes CDR1 MNHNS and CDR2 SASEGT. This CDR3 is 12 amino acids long. Here the CDR3 reads CASKDRDNEQFF. The DNA of the CDR3 is TGTGCCAGCAAGGACAGGGACAATGAGCAGTTCTTC.

The chain has TRBV4-1 and TRBJ2-7, with 9 bases fitting TRBD1. The CDR3 has 15 residues. Germline assignment: CDR1 MGHRA and CDR2 YSYEKL. V dropped 4 bases and J dropped 4; count of bases not matched to a gene: 8. The CDR3 nucleotides read TGCGCCAGCAGCCCTGGAGGGACAGGGAGGTACGAGCAGTACTTC. It encodes CASSPGGTGRYEQYF.

In DNA form, the CDR3 reads TGTGCCAGCAGTTTATCTAGCGGTGCCTACGAGCAGTACTTC. It encodes CASSLSSGAYEQYF. The chain is built from TRBV28 and TRBJ2-5; the match to TRBD2 covers 7 bases. The DNA end is a closer match to TRBJ2-7, so the J assignment may be wrong. This CDR3 spans 14 amino acids. Germline loops: CDR1 MDHEN, CDR2 SYDVKM.

This chain links TRBV15 with TRBJ1-4; TRBD1 might be the D (5 bases). Germline CDR1 is LNHNV and CDR2 is YYDKDF (reference sequence). The length of the CDR3 is 13 residues. V lost 2 bases to trimming and J lost 7 bases, with 8 bases between them. CDR3 amino acids: CATSRSRGEKLFF. The CDR3 DNA reads TGTGCCACCAGCAGATCAAGGGGTGAAAAACTGTTTTTT.

J is TRBJ1-5 and V is TRBV28; D possibly corresponds to TRBD1 (6 bases). Germline CDR1 and CDR2: MDHEN and SYDVKM. The CDR3 runs to 16 residues. Trimming left V 3 bases short and J 2 bases short, with 14 bases between. Here the CDR3 reads CASSLLTRGGNQPQHF. The CDR3 DNA reads as TGTGCCAGCAGTTTGCTCACCAGGGGTGGCAATCAGCCCCAGCATTTT. Together with reference TRBV28 and TRBJ1-5, the CDR3 gives the full variable domain: DVKVTQSSRYLVKRTGEKVFLECVQDMDHENMFWYRQDPGLGLRLIYFSYDVKMKEKGDIPEGYSVSREKKERFSLILESASTNQTSMYLCASSLLTRGGNQPQHFGDGTRLSIL.

This clone was found a few times. The junction does not match germline at one end; this may be a read error. The V call is TRBV6-5, the J call TRBJ1-1, with TRBD1 as a possible D gene (6 bases). The CDR3 has 14 amino acids. Germline V gene sequence: CDR1 MNHEY, CDR2 SVGAGI. The CDR3 sequence: CASRPGQTNIEAFF. The CDR3 DNA is TGTGCCAGCAGGCCCGGACAGACGAACATTGAAGCTTTCTTT.

The chain couples TRBV5-1 to TRBJ2-7; TRBD2 matches 9 bases. With 0 bases clipped from V and 3 bases from J, the junction kept 7 bases outside the gene matches. Germline CDR1 SGHRS, CDR2 YFSETQ. This CDR3 contains 16 residues. For the CDR3, the DNA is TGCGCCAGCAGCTTGGACTCGGGACTAGCAATCTACGAGCAGTACTTC. Protein: CASSLDSGLAIYEQYF.

The CDR3 is CASSLDSGTGYSPLHF. CDR3 DNA sequence: TGTGCCAGCAGCTTAGATAGCGGGACAGGGTATTCACCCCTCCACTTT. V gene TRBV7-2 combines with J gene TRBJ1-6; 9 bases line up with TRBD1. The trim removed 1 base at V and 8 bases at J, leaving 6 bases unmatched. This CDR3 spans 16 amino acids. Per the germline V gene, CDR1 is SGHTA and CDR2 is FQGNSA.

This clone counts as medium-sized. The chain is built from TRBV19 and TRBJ2-1; TRBD2 matches 8 bases. The CDR3 is 14 amino acids. Losses at the gene ends were 6 bases for V and 3 bases for J; bases not matched to a gene: 4. Germline CDR1 and CDR2: LNHDA and SQIVND (reference sequence). The CDR3 DNA is TGTGCCAGTAGAATGGCGGGGGGCTACAATGAGCAGTTCTTC. Its protein product is CASRMAGGYNEQFF. The full variable domain, rest sourced from reference TRBV19 and TRBJ2-1, is DGGITQSPKYLFRKEGQNVTLSCEQNLNHDAMYWYRQDPGQGLRLIYYSQIVNDFQKGDIAEGYSVSREKKESFPLTVTSAQKNPTAFYLCASRMAGGYNEQFFGPGTRLTVL.

The chain joins TRBV7-6 to TRBJ1-5; a weak D match, TRBD1 (5 bases). This CDR3 comprises 15 residues. Trimming took 5 bases from V and 7 from J, leaving 18 bases between them. Germline V gene data show CDR1 as SGHVS and CDR2 as FNYEAQ. CDR3 nucleotides: TGTGCCAGCAGCCCCTTGGCGGGGGGAGGGCAGCCCCAGCATTTT. Translated: CASSPLAGGGQPQHF. Full variable domain (remainder filled in from reference TRBV7-6 and TRBJ1-5): GAGVSQSPRYKVTKRGQDVALRCDPISGHVSLYWYRQALGQGPEFLTYFNYEAQQDKSGLPNDRFSAERPEGSISTLTIQRTEQRDSAMYRCASSPLAGGGQPQHFGDGTRLSIL.

This sequence joins TRBV2 and TRBJ2-7, with D maybe TRBD1 (5 bases). The CDR3 is made up of 12 amino acids. Germline CDR1 and CDR2: SNHLY and FYNNEI. Trimming removed 5 bases at V and 5 bases at J, with 10 bases between. DNA for the CDR3: TGTGCCAGCAGTCCAGGGTACAACGAGCAGTACTTC. It is translated as CASSPGYNEQYF. Together with reference TRBV2 and TRBJ2-7, the CDR3 gives the full variable domain: EPEVTQTPSHQVTQMGQEVILRCVPISNHLYFYWYRQILGQKVEFLVSFYNNEISEKSEIFDDQFSVERPDGSNFTLKIRSTKLEDSAMYFCASSPGYNEQYFGPGTRLTVT.

This rearrangement joins TRBV7-8 to TRBJ2-1, with D uncertain. The germline V and J ends were trimmed by 0 bases and 4 bases, with 10 bases remaining between them. This CDR3 spans 15 amino acids. The germline V gene has CDR1 SGHVS and CDR2 FQNEAQ. CDR3 DNA sequence: TGTGCCAGCAGCTTAGCGATTTCGCGATACAATGAGCAGTTCTTC. Amino acids: CASSLAISRYNEQFF.

Relative to its sample, this clone is medium-sized. The chain recombines TRBV19 with TRBJ2-1; weak D call: TRBD2 (6 bases). Trimming took off 5 bases at V and 4 bases at J, with 18 bases between the two ends. Germline CDR1 LNHDA, CDR2 SQIVND (reference sequence). This CDR3 is built from 16 residues. CDR3 DNA: TGTGCCAGTAGTCGGTGGGGGAGTGGGGGGTACAATGAGCAGTTCTTC. Translated: CASSRWGSGGYNEQFF.

The rearrangement uses TRBV6-1 and TRBJ2-2; 7 bases map to TRBD2. After removal of 8 bases from V and 0 bases from J, the junction contained 6 bases not matched to a gene. This CDR3 has 15 residues. Germline loops: CDR1 MNHNS, CDR2 SASEGT. CDR3: CASGPLAANTGELFF. For the CDR3, the DNA is TGTGCCAGCGGTCCTCTAGCGGCGAACACCGGGGAGCTGTTTTTT.

V gene TRBV19 combines with J gene TRBJ2-3; D is unresolved. Germline V gene data show CDR1 as LNHDA and CDR2 as SQIVND (reference sequence). V was trimmed by 4 bases and J by 4 bases, leaving 9 bases between them. The CDR3 consists of 13 residues. In DNA, the CDR3 is TGTGCCAGTAGTAGTCAGACTTCAGATACGCAGTATTTT. Protein sequence: CASSSQTSDTQYF. The full variable domain, its missing parts supplied by reference TRBV19 and TRBJ2-3, is DGGITQSPKYLFRKEGQNVTLSCEQNLNHDAMYWYRQDPGQGLRLIYYSQIVNDFQKGDIAEGYSVSREKKESFPLTVTSAQKNPTAFYLCASSSQTSDTQYFGPGTRLTVL.

The table lists this clone with a few counts. The chain joins TRBV5-1 to TRBJ2-7; 9 bases are a match to TRBD1. Germline trimming cut 0 bases from V and 5 bases from J; bases unmatched to any gene: 6. The CDR3 runs 15 residues. Germline lookup yields CDR1 SGHRS and CDR2 YFSETQ. For the CDR3, the DNA is TGCGCCAGCAGCTTGGCCGGGACAGGGTTCAACGAGCAGTACTTC. Protein: CASSLAGTGFNEQYF.